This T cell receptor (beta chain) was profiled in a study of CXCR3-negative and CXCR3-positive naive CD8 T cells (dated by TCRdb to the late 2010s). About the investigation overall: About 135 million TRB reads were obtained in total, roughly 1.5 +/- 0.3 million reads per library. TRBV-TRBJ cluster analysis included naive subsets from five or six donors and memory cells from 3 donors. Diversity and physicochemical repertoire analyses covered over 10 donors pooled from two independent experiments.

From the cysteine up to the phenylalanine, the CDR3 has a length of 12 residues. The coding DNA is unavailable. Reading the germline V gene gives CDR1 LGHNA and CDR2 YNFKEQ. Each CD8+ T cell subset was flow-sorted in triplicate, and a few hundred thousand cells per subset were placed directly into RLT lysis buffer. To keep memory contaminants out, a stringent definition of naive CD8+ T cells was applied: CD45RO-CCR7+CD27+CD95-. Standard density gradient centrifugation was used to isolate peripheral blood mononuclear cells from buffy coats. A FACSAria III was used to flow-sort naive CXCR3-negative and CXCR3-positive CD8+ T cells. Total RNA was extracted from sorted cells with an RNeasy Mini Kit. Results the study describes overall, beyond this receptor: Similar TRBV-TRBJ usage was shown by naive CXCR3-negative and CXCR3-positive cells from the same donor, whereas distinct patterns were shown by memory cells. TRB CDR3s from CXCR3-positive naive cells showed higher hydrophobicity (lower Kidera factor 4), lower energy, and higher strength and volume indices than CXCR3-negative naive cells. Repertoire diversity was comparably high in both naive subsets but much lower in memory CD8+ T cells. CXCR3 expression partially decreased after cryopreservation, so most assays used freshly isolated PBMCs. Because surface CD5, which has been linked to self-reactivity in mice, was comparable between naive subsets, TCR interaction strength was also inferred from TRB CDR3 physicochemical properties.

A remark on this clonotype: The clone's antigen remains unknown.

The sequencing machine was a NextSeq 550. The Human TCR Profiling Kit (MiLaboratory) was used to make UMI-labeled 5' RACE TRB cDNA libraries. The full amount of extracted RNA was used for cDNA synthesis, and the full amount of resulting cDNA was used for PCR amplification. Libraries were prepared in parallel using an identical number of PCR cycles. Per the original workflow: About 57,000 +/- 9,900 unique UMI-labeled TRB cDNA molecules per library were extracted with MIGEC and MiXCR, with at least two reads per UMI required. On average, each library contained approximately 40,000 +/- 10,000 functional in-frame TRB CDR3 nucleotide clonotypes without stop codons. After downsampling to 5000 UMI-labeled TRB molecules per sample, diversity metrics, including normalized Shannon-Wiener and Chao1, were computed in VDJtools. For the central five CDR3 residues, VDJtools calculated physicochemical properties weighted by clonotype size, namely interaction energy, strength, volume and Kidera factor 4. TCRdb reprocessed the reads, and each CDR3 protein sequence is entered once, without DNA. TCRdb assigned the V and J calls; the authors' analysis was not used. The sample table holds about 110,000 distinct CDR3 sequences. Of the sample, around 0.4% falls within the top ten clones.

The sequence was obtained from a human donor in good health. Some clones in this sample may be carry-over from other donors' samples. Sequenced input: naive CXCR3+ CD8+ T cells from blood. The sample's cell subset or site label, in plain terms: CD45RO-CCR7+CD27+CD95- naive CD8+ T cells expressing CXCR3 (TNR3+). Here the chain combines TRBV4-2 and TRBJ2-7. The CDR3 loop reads CASSPSGYEQYF.